This is a list of T cell receptor beta chains from one sample in a study of blood T cell repertoires in COVID-19. TCRdb's copy holds only in-frame clones and misses some; the assay was immunoSEQ multiplex PCR. The sample includes roughly 76,000 clones, around 93% of them seen just once. Sequenced: peripheral blood. These receptors were taken from a woman in her fifties or sixties with active COVID-19. Each CDR3 is given with its conserved first and last residue. D genes are given only for firm matches. The size of a clone is reported for some rows only, either as once, few or many, or as a class for expanded clones.

D gene | clone size | J gene | V gene | CDR3 DNA | CDR3 protein
TRBD1 | . | TRBJ1-6 | TRBV27 | TGTGCCAGCAGTTTATCCCGGACAGGGGGCTACTATAATTCACCCCTCCACTTT | CASSLSRTGGYYNSPLHF
TRBD1 | . | TRBJ2-7 | TRBV15 | TGTGCCACCAGCAGAGGTAGGACAGGGGATGGCTACGAGCAGTACTTC | CATSRGRTGDGYEQYF
TRBD2 | . | TRBJ2-3 | TRBV6-1 | TGTGCCAGCAGTGAAAGGCGGGAGGGCCGAGGAGATACGCAGTATTTT | CASSERREGRGDTQYF
. | once | TRBJ2-3 | TRBV20-1 | TGCAGTGCTAGAGATCTGGATACGCAGTATTTT | CSARDLDTQYF
TRBD2 | . | TRBJ2-1 | TRBV7-9 | TGTGCCAGCAGCGTGCCCCCTGGACTAGCCCGGGGCAATGAGCAGTTCTTC | CASSVPPGLARGNEQFF
. | once | TRBJ2-1 | TRBV19 | TGTGCCAGTAGAACGACACAGGGCTCCTACAATGAGCAGTTCTTC | CASRTTQGSYNEQFF
TRBD2 | . | TRBJ2-2 | TRBV7-8 | TGTGCCAGCAGCTTAGGGGGTGCGGGAGTCCGGACCGGGGAGCTGTTTTTT | CASSLGGAGVRTGELFF
. | once | TRBJ2-2 | TRBV5-4 | TGTGCCAGCAGCTTCGACGGGAGTACTTTCACCGGGGAGCTGTTTTTT | CASSFDGSTFTGELFF
. | . | TRBJ2-6 | TRBV3-1/TRBV3-2 | TGTGCCAGCAGCCAGAGCCCTGGGGCCAACGTCCTGACTTTC | CASSQSPGANVLTF
. | . | TRBJ2-4 | TRBV5-1 | TGCGCCAGCAGCCCCGAGGTTGCCAAAAACATTCAGTACTTC | CASSPEVAKNIQYF